This T cell receptor beta chain was obtained from a study of Ad26.COV2.S vaccination and SARS-CoV-2 variants. Indicated treatment: some 19 received Ad26.COV2.S at low or high dose, single or two shots; roughly 5 received placebo; per-sample allocation not given. All samples were drawn on day 63, counting from the first vaccine or placebo injection. This CDR3 contains 12 residues. Germline V lookup: CDR1 SGHNT, CDR2 YENEEA. V lost 3 bases, J lost 8 bases, and 8 bases lay in between. This table comes from immunoSEQ multiplex PCR, and its TCRdb copy is limited to in-frame clones, with some not included. The sample contains more than 300,000 clones, about 87% of which appear only once.

The sequences come from peripheral blood, collected in a trial of Ad26.COV2.S vaccine versus placebo. V is TRBV11-3 and J is TRBJ2-1; no clear D. This TCR was sampled from a person between 18 and 65 years old who received the Ad26.COV2.S COVID-19 vaccine or a placebo. CDR3 amino acids: CASSFGLDEQFF. CDR3 DNA sequence: TGTGCCAGCAGCTTCGGGCTAGATGAGCAGTTCTTC.